This paragraph covers one T cell receptor (beta chain) sequence. The record originates from a study of T cells after yellow fever vaccination. The study made its TCR cDNA through 5'RACE template switching. That step introduced a universal primer site along with UMIs. TCRdb independently ran MiXCR on the 5' RACE reads; one entry per CDR3 protein. There are 340,000 or so distinct CDR3 sequences in the sample; 9.5% to 15% occur only once, and 2.5% to 4% lies in the top ten. With V trimmed by 3 bases and J by 0 bases, 9 bases remained unmatched. The germline gives CDR1 KGHSH, CDR2 LQKENI. The CDR3 spans 17 residues.

The TCR comes from a man aged 18-30 years who received the YFV17D yellow fever vaccine. The chain couples TRBV18 to TRBJ2-3, with 7 bases lining up with TRBD1. Sequences were derived from CD4+ T cells sorted from PBMCs, sampled 15 days after the yellow fever booster vaccination. The CDR3 protein is CASSPAGTAISTDTQYF. CDR3 DNA sequence: TGTGCCAGCTCACCTGCCGGGACAGCGATTAGCACAGATACGCAGTATTTT.